This entry lists 30 T cell receptor beta chains sequenced from one sample in a study of T cells in localized non-small cell lung cancer. Sequencing used immunoSEQ multiplex PCR; TCRdb keeps in-frame clones, though not all of them. The data show hundreds of clones, around 28% seen once. Sequencing used lung tumor tissue, obtained before any cancer treatment. The receptor set was obtained from a female donor of 60 years or more with stage III squamous cell lung carcinoma.

Relative to its sample, this clone is medium-sized. CDR3 sequence: CASSLNREVANYGYTF. CDR3 nucleotide sequence: TGTGCCAGCAGCTTGAACAGGGAGGTAGCTAACTATGGCTACACCTTC. The chain couples TRBV11-3 to TRBJ1-2; D is perhaps TRBD1 (6 bases). V was cut by 3 bases and J by 0 bases, with 14 bases left in between. The germline V gene encodes CDR1 SGHNT and CDR2 YENEEA. There are 16 residues in the CDR3.

By share, this clone ranks as medium-sized. The gene calls are TRBV11-3 and TRBJ1-5; unclear D gene. This CDR3 spans 15 amino acids. V was clipped by 4 bases and J by 5 bases, with 15 bases between them. Germline V gene sequence: CDR1 SGHNT, CDR2 YENEEA. For the CDR3, the DNA is TGTGCCAGCAGCTCCACCCGGTCTGGAGATCAGCCCCAGCATTTT. Protein sequence: CASSSTRSGDQPQHF. The full variable domain, with the rest looked up from reference TRBV11-3 and TRBJ1-5, is EAGVVQSPRYKIIEKKQPVAFWCNPISGHNTLYWYLQNLGQGPELLIRYENEEAVDDSQLPKDRFSAERLKGVDSTLKIQPAELGDSAVYLCASSSTRSGDQPQHFGDGTRLSIL.

This clone was counted a few times. DNA for the CDR3: TGTGCCAGCAGTTACGGGACTAGCGGGGGCACAGATACGCAGTATTTT. This gives the protein CASSYGTSGGTDTQYF. The V call is TRBV6-8, the J call TRBJ2-3, with 13 bases aligning to TRBD2. The germline gives CDR1 MNHGY, CDR2 SAAAGT. The ends lost 2 bases at V and 1 base at J; junction bases unmatched: 0. This CDR3 spans 16 amino acids.

In its sample, this clone ranks as medium-sized (0.01 to 0.1%). The chain joins TRBV7-1 to TRBJ1-5, with 9 bases lining up with TRBD1. TRBV7-1 is an open reading frame, and its role is uncertain. V was pared by 5 bases and J by 16 bases, with 12 bases of the junction left unmatched. The CDR3 contains 13 residues. The DNA of the CDR3 is TGTGCCAGCAGCCAAGGCCCTCGGGACAGGGCACATTTT. Residues: CASSQGPRDRAHF.

This chain links TRBV10-2 with TRBJ2-7; TRBD1 or TRBD2 may be the D gene (5 bases each). The CDR3 spans 15 residues. CDR1 is WSHSY, CDR2 SAAADI, per germline. V lost 2 bases, J lost 6 bases, and 17 bases lay in between. This CDR3 reads CASSEHAGTPVEQYF. CDR3 sequence (DNA): TGCGCCAGCAGTGAGCATGCCGGGACCCCAGTCGAGCAGTACTTC.

The J gene is TRBJ2-3, the V gene TRBV6-1; D ambiguous. The ends were cut back, 0 bases at V and 4 bases at J, with 8 bases in the middle. CDR1 and CDR2 from the germline V gene are MNHNS and SASEGT. CDR3 length equals 14 residues. In nucleotides, the CDR3 is TGTGCCAGCAGTGAAGCGCTGCGAGCAGATACGCAGTATTTT. It translates to CASSEALRADTQYF.

This rearrangement joins TRBV18 to TRBJ2-5, with D perhaps matching TRBD2 (5 bases). CDR1 is KGHSH and CDR2 is LQKENI in the germline V gene. The CDR3 is 14 residues long. V shed 5 bases and J shed 1 base, with 11 bases lying between them. This CDR3 is CASSAGLSQETQYF. In DNA form, the CDR3 reads TGTGCCAGCTCAGCGGGCCTCTCCCAAGAGACCCAGTACTTC.

This rearrangement joins TRBV10-2 to TRBJ1-1; a possible D gene is TRBD1 (6 bases). This CDR3 spans 13 amino acids. The germline V gene encodes CDR1 WSHSY and CDR2 SAAADI. V was trimmed by 5 bases and J by 5 bases, leaving 12 bases between them. As DNA, the CDR3 is TGCGCCAGCAGTCCTACAGGGAAAACTGAAGCTTTCTTT. Its translation: CASSPTGKTEAFF.

This clone ranks as large (0.1 to 1%). The rearrangement joins TRBV4-1 to TRBJ1-6; 8 bases are a match to TRBD1. This CDR3 contains 15 residues. J lost 5 bases, V lost 4 bases, and 4 bases had no gene match. The germline CDR1 and CDR2 sequences are MGHRA and YSYEKL. The CDR3 DNA reads TGCGCCAGCAGCCTTCAGGACAGGGATAATTCACCCCTCCACTTT. Translation: CASSLQDRDNSPLHF.

Relative to its sample, this clone is large. This chain connects TRBV11-3 to TRBJ1-1, with D perhaps matching TRBD1 (5 bases). The CDR3 spans 17 residues. The germline gives CDR1 SGHNT, CDR2 YENEEA. Trimming took 5 bases from V and 4 from J, leaving 23 bases between them. CDR3 protein: CASSQVIGTVIGTEAFF. CDR3 coding DNA: TGTGCCAGCAGCCAAGTGATCGGGACCGTAATCGGCACTGAAGCTTTCTTT. The full variable domain, completed using reference TRBV11-3 and TRBJ1-1, is EAGVVQSPRYKIIEKKQPVAFWCNPISGHNTLYWYLQNLGQGPELLIRYENEEAVDDSQLPKDRFSAERLKGVDSTLKIQPAELGDSAVYLCASSQVIGTVIGTEAFFGQGTRLTVV.

This clone showed up just a few times. The chain is built from TRBV29-1 and TRBJ1-5; a possible D gene is TRBD1 (6 bases). Germline V gives CDR1 SQVTM, CDR2 ANQGSEA. Between the trimmed V and J ends, which lost 5 bases and 6 bases, there was a span of 14 bases. The CDR3 is made up of 13 amino acids. The CDR3: CSVQQGFSQPQHF. CDR3 nucleotides: TGCAGCGTTCAACAGGGTTTTAGTCAGCCCCAGCATTTT.

The chain has TRBV28 and TRBJ2-7; 10 nucleotides agree with TRBD1. The CDR3 runs 15 residues. Germline CDR1 reads MDHEN; CDR2 reads SYDVKM. V dropped 4 bases and J dropped 7; count of bases not matched to a gene: 10. CDR3 in amino acids: CASSYPGTGVREQYF. The CDR3 DNA is TGTGCCAGCAGTTACCCTGGGACAGGGGTTCGGGAGCAGTACTTC.

The rearrangement links TRBV19 to TRBJ2-7; 10 nucleotides line up with TRBD1. The CDR3 totals 15 residues. The trim removed 5 bases at V and 4 bases at J, leaving 8 bases unmatched. Looked up from germline, CDR1 is LNHDA and CDR2 is SQIVND (reference sequence). The CDR3 is CASSLHRDRGYEQYF. CDR3 nucleotide sequence: TGTGCCAGTAGTCTCCACCGGGACAGGGGTTACGAGCAGTACTTC. Full variable domain (remainder filled in from reference TRBV19 and TRBJ2-7): DGGITQSPKYLFRKEGQNVTLSCEQNLNHDAMYWYRQDPGQGLRLIYYSQIVNDFQKGDIAEGYSVSREKKESFPLTVTSAQKNPTAFYLCASSLHRDRGYEQYFGPGTRLTVT.

This clone is large in the sample. The J gene is TRBJ2-6, the V gene TRBV11-3, with D uncertain. CDR3 size: 15 residues. Per the germline V gene, CDR1 is SGHNT and CDR2 is YENEEA. The V end was cut by 5 bases, the J end by 4 bases, with 12 bases between. The CDR3 sequence is CASSLPIVGANVLTF. The CDR3 DNA is TGTGCCAGCAGCCTTCCGATCGTAGGGGCCAACGTCCTGACTTTC.

By sample share, this clone is large. This rearrangement joins TRBV6-8 to TRBJ2-1, with 10 bases aligning to TRBD1. The CDR3 sequence is 14 residues long. Germline V gene data show CDR1 as MNHGY and CDR2 as SAAAGT. Trimming took 0 bases from V and 9 from J; bases not matched to a gene: 2. CDR3 DNA sequence: TGTGCCAGCAGTTACTCGACAGGGGGCTTTGAGCAGTTCTTC. Residues: CASSYSTGGFEQFF.

The CDR3 reads CATSRRLGHNEQFF. Written as DNA, the CDR3 is TGTGCCACCAGCAGAAGGTTAGGTCACAATGAGCAGTTCTTC. The chain couples TRBV15 to TRBJ2-1; D gene ambiguous. This CDR3 has 14 amino acids. Germline V gives CDR1 LNHNV, CDR2 YYDKDF (reference sequence). V was cut by 2 bases and J by 5 bases, with 10 bases left in between.

The chain's CDR3 is CSVGQGEGYEQYF. CDR3 in DNA: TGCAGCGTTGGGCAGGGGGAAGGCTACGAGCAGTACTTC. The rearrangement links TRBV29-1 to TRBJ2-7; 7 bases are a match to TRBD1. The CDR3 loop spans 13 amino acids. Germline V gene lookup returns CDR1 SQVTM and CDR2 ANQGSEA. The trim removed 4 bases at V and 3 bases at J, leaving 6 bases unmatched.

This clone is categorized as medium-sized. The rearrangement links TRBV11-3 to TRBJ2-3; 10 bases are a match to TRBD1. The length of the CDR3 is 14 residues. The ends lost 3 bases at V and 7 bases at J; junction bases unmatched: 4. From germline, CDR1 is SGHNT and CDR2 YENEEA. The CDR3: CASSLGDRGYTQYF. The DNA for the CDR3 is TGTGCCAGCAGCTTGGGGGACAGGGGATATACGCAGTATTTT. Full variable domain (remainder filled in from reference TRBV11-3 and TRBJ2-3): EAGVVQSPRYKIIEKKQPVAFWCNPISGHNTLYWYLQNLGQGPELLIRYENEEAVDDSQLPKDRFSAERLKGVDSTLKIQPAELGDSAVYLCASSLGDRGYTQYFGPGTRLTVL.

This clone turned up a few times. This CDR3 reads CASSPDAWTEAFF. The DNA for the CDR3 is TGTGCCAGCAGCCCGGACGCTTGGACTGAAGCTTTCTTT. The V call is TRBV6-8, the J call TRBJ1-1, with D hard to call. CDR1 MNHGY and CDR2 SAAAGT come from the germline V gene. V dropped 6 bases and J dropped 5 bases, with 13 bases sitting between them. The CDR3 is 13 residues long.

The V call is TRBV10-1, the J call TRBJ2-7, with TRBD1 identical over 8 bases. Germline V CDR1 and CDR2: WNHNN, SYGVQD (reference sequence). The trim removed 8 bases at V and 3 bases at J, leaving 0 bases unmatched. The CDR3 extends over 11 amino acids. CDR3 coding DNA: TGCGCCAGCGGACAGGGCTACGAGCAGTACTTC. Its translation: CASGQGYEQYF.

The chain couples TRBV10-2 to TRBJ2-7; tentatively, D is TRBD1 (5 bases). Germline assignment: CDR1 WSHSY and CDR2 SAAADI. With 0 bases removed from V and 4 bases from J, the gap between germline ends came to 13 bases. This CDR3 is 15 amino acids long. CDR3 sequence: CASSESNRGSYEQYF. CDR3 nucleotide sequence: TGCGCCAGCAGTGAGTCGAATAGGGGATCGTACGAGCAGTACTTC.

By sample fraction, this clone is medium-sized. This chain uses TRBV11-3 with TRBJ2-2; 7 bases line up with TRBD2. Germline values: CDR1 SGHNT, CDR2 YENEEA. This CDR3 is built from 18 residues. The junction had 11 bases not matched to a gene; V was cut back by 1 base and J by 3 bases. For the CDR3, the DNA is TGTGCCAGCAGCTTAGTGATGTCGGGAGGTACTGACACCGGGGAGCTGTTTTTT. Translating it yields CASSLVMSGGTDTGELFF.

The chain couples TRBV6-1 to TRBJ2-5; no clear D gene. The CDR3 consists of 12 residues. CDR1 and CDR2 (germline): MNHNS, SASEGT. Trimming cost V 1 base and J 6 bases, with 6 bases left between them. The CDR3 DNA follows: TGTGCCAGCAGTGAAGGTGGGAAGACCCAGTACTTC. Amino acids: CASSEGGKTQYF.

By sample share, this clone is medium-sized. The chain uses TRBV11-3 and TRBJ2-3; TRBD2 aligns across 12 bases. The CDR3 consists of 15 residues. In germline, CDR1 is SGHNT, CDR2 YENEEA. Trimming removed 3 bases from V and 3 bases from J; junction bases left unmatched: 1. This CDR3 is CASSFGLAGTDTQYF. The DNA of the CDR3 is TGTGCCAGCAGCTTTGGACTAGCGGGAACAGATACGCAGTATTTT.

There are a few counts of this clone. This chain uses TRBV28 with TRBJ1-2; TRBD1 agrees at 9 bases. This CDR3 spans 17 amino acids. The germline gives CDR1 MDHEN, CDR2 SYDVKM. The V gene end was trimmed by 1 base and the J gene end by 0 bases; junction bases not matched to a gene: 6. This CDR3 reads CASSLSGQGRANYGYTF. The CDR3 DNA sequence: TGTGCCAGCAGTTTATCGGGACAGGGCCGGGCTAACTATGGCTACACCTTC.

The chain combines TRBV11-3 with TRBJ2-1, with TRBD2 as a possible D gene (6 bases). V lost 1 base and J lost 0, with 19 bases in between. This CDR3 spans 19 amino acids. Germline assignment: CDR1 SGHNT and CDR2 YENEEA. The DNA for the CDR3 is TGTGCCAGCAGCTTAGGAGTAGTATTCGGGGGTGTCTCCTACAATGAGCAGTTCTTC. As protein: CASSLGVVFGGVSYNEQFF.

This chain joins TRBV29-1 and TRBJ2-7, with 8 bases matching TRBD2. CDR1 and CDR2 (germline): SQVTM, ANQGSEA. The V gene end was trimmed by 6 bases and the J gene end by 7 bases; junction bases not matched to a gene: 8. CDR3 length: 12 amino acids. The CDR3 protein is CSVAGTRAEQYF. The CDR3 bases are TGCAGCGTGGCAGGGACTAGGGCTGAGCAGTACTTC.

By share of the sample, this clone is medium-sized. The chain couples TRBV11-3 to TRBJ1-1, with 7 bases aligning to TRBD1. Per germline, CDR1 SGHNT and CDR2 YENEEA. The CDR3 extends over 16 amino acids. J was trimmed by 0 bases and V by 3 bases; bases with no gene match: 7. DNA for the CDR3: TGTGCCAGCAGCTTTCCCGGGACAGAGCTGAACACTGAAGCTTTCTTT. As protein: CASSFPGTELNTEAFF. Combining the CDR3 with reference TRBV11-3 and TRBJ1-1 gives the whole variable domain EAGVVQSPRYKIIEKKQPVAFWCNPISGHNTLYWYLQNLGQGPELLIRYENEEAVDDSQLPKDRFSAERLKGVDSTLKIQPAELGDSAVYLCASSFPGTELNTEAFFGQGTRLTVV.

This sequence joins TRBV18 and TRBJ2-6, with TRBD1 identical over 7 bases. Per the germline V gene, CDR1 is KGHSH and CDR2 is LQKENI. The CDR3 extends over 15 amino acids. Trimming at V came to 6 bases and at J to 2 bases, leaving 4 bases not matched to a gene. The CDR3 DNA is TGTGCCAGCTCCCATCAGGGGGCTGGGGCCAACGTCCTGACTTTC. Translated: CASSHQGAGANVLTF.

This clone was seen a handful of times. This rearrangement joins TRBV30 to TRBJ2-5, with D possibly matching TRBD2 (5 bases). CDR3 length: 16 amino acids. Germline V CDR1 and CDR2: GTSNPN, SVGIG (reference sequence). The V gene lost 0 bases and the J gene lost 3 bases, with 17 bases spanning the gap. The CDR3 DNA is TGTGCCTGGAGTGTATCGAATAGTCGGGGAAAAGAGACCCAGTACTTC. Its translation: CAWSVSNSRGKETQYF. Complete variable domain (other parts from reference TRBV30 and TRBJ2-5): SQTIHQWPATLVQPVGSPLSLECTVEGTSNPNLYWYRQAAGRGLQLLFYSVGIGQISSEVPQNLSASRPQDRQFILSSKKLLLSDSGFYLCAWSVSNSRGKETQYFGPGTRLLVL.